Each of the 4 T cell receptor beta chains below was sequenced from the same sample in a study of B cell selection in AIRE deficiency (dated by TCRdb to the late 2010s). The library was built by means of the immunoSEQ multiplex PCR assay. Entries here come from immuneACCESS through TCRdb and include only in-frame sequences with V and J called. Some clones fail to appear in such tables; in the studies checked, an unresolved V gene covers under half of the shortfall, and the cause of the remainder is unknown. Within this sample are tens of thousands of clones, with 92% of them counted one time only. 1.1% of the sample goes to the ten largest clones. For sorting, regulatory T cells were defined as CD4+CD25hiCD127low/negative cells. Sequenced material: CD4+CD25+ Tregs sorted from PBMCs. The receptors come from a human donor in good health.

This chain links TRBV10-3 with TRBJ2-5, with D possibly TRBD2 on 5 matching bases. The V end lost 8 bases, the J end lost 2 bases, and 18 bases lay between the germline ends. Germline-derived CDR1 and CDR2 are ENHRY and SYGVKD. This CDR3 has 15 amino acids. The CDR3 spells CAIATGSATQETQYF. In DNA, the CDR3 is TGTGCCATCGCGACGGGGTCAGCAACACAAGAGACCCAGTACTTC.

The chain employs TRBV6-5 and TRBJ1-2, with 7 bases identical to TRBD1. The V gene's germline CDR1 is MNHEY and CDR2 SVGAGI. Losses at the gene ends were 4 bases for V and 8 bases for J; bases not matched to a gene: 13. The CDR3 totals 15 residues. Here the CDR3 DNA reads TGTGCCAGCAGTTTCCGGGTCGGGGACAGAAGGGGCTACACCTTC. Its translation: CASSFRVGDRRGYTF.

In its sample, this clone was seen once. The rearrangement links TRBV19 to TRBJ1-1; no firm D call. The germline gives CDR1 LNHDA, CDR2 SQIVND (reference sequence). The CDR3 extends over 12 amino acids. The V gene lost 3 bases and the J gene lost 3 bases, with 5 bases spanning the gap. The CDR3 loop is CASSIEDTEAFF. The CDR3 coding sequence is TGTGCCAGTAGTATCGAGGACACTGAAGCTTTCTTT.

The V and J genes are TRBV5-4 and TRBJ2-1, with a weak D call TRBD1 (5 bases). Trimming removed 4 bases from V and 0 bases from J, with 17 bases in between. Germline lookup yields CDR1 SGHNT and CDR2 YYREEE (reference sequence). The CDR3 is 17 amino acids. DNA of the CDR3: TGTGCCAGCAGCACTATAAGACAGCTGAGCTCCTACAATGAGCAGTTCTTC. Protein sequence: CASSTIRQLSSYNEQFF.